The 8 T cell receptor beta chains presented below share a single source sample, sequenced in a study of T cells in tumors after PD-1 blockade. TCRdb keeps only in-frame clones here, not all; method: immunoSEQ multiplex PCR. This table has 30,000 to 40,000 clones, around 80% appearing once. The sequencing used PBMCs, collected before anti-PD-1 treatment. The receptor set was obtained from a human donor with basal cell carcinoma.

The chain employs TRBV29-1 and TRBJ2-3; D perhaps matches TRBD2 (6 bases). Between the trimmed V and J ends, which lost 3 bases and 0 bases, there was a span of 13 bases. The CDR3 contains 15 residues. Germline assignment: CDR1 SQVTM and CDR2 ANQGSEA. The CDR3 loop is CSVDLGRGSTDTQYF. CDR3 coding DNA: TGCAGCGTTGACCTCGGGCGGGGCAGCACAGATACGCAGTATTTT.

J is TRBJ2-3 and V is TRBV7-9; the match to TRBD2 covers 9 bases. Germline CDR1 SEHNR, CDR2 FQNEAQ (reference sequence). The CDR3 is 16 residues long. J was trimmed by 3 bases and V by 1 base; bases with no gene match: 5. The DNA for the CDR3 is TGTGCCAGCAGCTTAGTAGCGGGGGCGGTTACAGATACGCAGTATTTT. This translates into CASSLVAGAVTDTQYF.

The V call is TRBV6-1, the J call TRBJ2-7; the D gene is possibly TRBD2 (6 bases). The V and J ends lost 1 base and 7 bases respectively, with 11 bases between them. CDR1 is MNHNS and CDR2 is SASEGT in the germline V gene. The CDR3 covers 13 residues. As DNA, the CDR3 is TGTGCCAGCAGTGAAGACGGGGGTCTGGAGCAGTACTTC. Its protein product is CASSEDGGLEQYF.

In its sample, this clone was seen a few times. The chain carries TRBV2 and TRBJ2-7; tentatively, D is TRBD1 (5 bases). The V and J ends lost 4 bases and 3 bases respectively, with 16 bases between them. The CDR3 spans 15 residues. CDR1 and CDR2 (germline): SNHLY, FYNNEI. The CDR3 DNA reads TGTGCCAGCAGTGGGGTTAAGGACATACACTACGAGCAGTACTTC. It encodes CASSGVKDIHYEQYF.

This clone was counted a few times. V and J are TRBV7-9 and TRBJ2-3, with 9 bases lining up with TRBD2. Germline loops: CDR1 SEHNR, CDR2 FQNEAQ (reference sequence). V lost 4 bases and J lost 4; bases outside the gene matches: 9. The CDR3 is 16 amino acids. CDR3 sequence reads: CASSSRALAGADTQYF. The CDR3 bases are TGTGCCAGCAGCTCGAGGGCTTTAGCGGGGGCAGATACGCAGTATTTT.

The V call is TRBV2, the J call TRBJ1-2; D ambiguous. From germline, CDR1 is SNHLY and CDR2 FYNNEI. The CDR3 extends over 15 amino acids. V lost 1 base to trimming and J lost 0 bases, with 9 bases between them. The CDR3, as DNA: TGTGCCAGCAGTGAAGGCCCGGGTTCTAACTATGGCTACACCTTC. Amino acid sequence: CASSEGPGSNYGYTF.

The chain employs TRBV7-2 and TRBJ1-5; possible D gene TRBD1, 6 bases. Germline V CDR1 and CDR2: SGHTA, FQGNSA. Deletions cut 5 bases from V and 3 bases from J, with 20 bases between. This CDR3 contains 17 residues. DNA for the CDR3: TGTGCCAGCAGCCCCTGGGGCTCAGGGGCGCTCAATCAGCCCCAGCATTTT. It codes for CASSPWGSGALNQPQHF.

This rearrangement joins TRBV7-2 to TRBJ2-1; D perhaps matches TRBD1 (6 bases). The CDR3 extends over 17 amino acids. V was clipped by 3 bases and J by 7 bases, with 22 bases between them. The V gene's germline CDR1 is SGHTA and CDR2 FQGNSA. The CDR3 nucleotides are TGTGCCAGCAGCTTTGCAGGGGCGGAATTTAGTGTTAATGAGCAGTTCTTC. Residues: CASSFAGAEFSVNEQFF.